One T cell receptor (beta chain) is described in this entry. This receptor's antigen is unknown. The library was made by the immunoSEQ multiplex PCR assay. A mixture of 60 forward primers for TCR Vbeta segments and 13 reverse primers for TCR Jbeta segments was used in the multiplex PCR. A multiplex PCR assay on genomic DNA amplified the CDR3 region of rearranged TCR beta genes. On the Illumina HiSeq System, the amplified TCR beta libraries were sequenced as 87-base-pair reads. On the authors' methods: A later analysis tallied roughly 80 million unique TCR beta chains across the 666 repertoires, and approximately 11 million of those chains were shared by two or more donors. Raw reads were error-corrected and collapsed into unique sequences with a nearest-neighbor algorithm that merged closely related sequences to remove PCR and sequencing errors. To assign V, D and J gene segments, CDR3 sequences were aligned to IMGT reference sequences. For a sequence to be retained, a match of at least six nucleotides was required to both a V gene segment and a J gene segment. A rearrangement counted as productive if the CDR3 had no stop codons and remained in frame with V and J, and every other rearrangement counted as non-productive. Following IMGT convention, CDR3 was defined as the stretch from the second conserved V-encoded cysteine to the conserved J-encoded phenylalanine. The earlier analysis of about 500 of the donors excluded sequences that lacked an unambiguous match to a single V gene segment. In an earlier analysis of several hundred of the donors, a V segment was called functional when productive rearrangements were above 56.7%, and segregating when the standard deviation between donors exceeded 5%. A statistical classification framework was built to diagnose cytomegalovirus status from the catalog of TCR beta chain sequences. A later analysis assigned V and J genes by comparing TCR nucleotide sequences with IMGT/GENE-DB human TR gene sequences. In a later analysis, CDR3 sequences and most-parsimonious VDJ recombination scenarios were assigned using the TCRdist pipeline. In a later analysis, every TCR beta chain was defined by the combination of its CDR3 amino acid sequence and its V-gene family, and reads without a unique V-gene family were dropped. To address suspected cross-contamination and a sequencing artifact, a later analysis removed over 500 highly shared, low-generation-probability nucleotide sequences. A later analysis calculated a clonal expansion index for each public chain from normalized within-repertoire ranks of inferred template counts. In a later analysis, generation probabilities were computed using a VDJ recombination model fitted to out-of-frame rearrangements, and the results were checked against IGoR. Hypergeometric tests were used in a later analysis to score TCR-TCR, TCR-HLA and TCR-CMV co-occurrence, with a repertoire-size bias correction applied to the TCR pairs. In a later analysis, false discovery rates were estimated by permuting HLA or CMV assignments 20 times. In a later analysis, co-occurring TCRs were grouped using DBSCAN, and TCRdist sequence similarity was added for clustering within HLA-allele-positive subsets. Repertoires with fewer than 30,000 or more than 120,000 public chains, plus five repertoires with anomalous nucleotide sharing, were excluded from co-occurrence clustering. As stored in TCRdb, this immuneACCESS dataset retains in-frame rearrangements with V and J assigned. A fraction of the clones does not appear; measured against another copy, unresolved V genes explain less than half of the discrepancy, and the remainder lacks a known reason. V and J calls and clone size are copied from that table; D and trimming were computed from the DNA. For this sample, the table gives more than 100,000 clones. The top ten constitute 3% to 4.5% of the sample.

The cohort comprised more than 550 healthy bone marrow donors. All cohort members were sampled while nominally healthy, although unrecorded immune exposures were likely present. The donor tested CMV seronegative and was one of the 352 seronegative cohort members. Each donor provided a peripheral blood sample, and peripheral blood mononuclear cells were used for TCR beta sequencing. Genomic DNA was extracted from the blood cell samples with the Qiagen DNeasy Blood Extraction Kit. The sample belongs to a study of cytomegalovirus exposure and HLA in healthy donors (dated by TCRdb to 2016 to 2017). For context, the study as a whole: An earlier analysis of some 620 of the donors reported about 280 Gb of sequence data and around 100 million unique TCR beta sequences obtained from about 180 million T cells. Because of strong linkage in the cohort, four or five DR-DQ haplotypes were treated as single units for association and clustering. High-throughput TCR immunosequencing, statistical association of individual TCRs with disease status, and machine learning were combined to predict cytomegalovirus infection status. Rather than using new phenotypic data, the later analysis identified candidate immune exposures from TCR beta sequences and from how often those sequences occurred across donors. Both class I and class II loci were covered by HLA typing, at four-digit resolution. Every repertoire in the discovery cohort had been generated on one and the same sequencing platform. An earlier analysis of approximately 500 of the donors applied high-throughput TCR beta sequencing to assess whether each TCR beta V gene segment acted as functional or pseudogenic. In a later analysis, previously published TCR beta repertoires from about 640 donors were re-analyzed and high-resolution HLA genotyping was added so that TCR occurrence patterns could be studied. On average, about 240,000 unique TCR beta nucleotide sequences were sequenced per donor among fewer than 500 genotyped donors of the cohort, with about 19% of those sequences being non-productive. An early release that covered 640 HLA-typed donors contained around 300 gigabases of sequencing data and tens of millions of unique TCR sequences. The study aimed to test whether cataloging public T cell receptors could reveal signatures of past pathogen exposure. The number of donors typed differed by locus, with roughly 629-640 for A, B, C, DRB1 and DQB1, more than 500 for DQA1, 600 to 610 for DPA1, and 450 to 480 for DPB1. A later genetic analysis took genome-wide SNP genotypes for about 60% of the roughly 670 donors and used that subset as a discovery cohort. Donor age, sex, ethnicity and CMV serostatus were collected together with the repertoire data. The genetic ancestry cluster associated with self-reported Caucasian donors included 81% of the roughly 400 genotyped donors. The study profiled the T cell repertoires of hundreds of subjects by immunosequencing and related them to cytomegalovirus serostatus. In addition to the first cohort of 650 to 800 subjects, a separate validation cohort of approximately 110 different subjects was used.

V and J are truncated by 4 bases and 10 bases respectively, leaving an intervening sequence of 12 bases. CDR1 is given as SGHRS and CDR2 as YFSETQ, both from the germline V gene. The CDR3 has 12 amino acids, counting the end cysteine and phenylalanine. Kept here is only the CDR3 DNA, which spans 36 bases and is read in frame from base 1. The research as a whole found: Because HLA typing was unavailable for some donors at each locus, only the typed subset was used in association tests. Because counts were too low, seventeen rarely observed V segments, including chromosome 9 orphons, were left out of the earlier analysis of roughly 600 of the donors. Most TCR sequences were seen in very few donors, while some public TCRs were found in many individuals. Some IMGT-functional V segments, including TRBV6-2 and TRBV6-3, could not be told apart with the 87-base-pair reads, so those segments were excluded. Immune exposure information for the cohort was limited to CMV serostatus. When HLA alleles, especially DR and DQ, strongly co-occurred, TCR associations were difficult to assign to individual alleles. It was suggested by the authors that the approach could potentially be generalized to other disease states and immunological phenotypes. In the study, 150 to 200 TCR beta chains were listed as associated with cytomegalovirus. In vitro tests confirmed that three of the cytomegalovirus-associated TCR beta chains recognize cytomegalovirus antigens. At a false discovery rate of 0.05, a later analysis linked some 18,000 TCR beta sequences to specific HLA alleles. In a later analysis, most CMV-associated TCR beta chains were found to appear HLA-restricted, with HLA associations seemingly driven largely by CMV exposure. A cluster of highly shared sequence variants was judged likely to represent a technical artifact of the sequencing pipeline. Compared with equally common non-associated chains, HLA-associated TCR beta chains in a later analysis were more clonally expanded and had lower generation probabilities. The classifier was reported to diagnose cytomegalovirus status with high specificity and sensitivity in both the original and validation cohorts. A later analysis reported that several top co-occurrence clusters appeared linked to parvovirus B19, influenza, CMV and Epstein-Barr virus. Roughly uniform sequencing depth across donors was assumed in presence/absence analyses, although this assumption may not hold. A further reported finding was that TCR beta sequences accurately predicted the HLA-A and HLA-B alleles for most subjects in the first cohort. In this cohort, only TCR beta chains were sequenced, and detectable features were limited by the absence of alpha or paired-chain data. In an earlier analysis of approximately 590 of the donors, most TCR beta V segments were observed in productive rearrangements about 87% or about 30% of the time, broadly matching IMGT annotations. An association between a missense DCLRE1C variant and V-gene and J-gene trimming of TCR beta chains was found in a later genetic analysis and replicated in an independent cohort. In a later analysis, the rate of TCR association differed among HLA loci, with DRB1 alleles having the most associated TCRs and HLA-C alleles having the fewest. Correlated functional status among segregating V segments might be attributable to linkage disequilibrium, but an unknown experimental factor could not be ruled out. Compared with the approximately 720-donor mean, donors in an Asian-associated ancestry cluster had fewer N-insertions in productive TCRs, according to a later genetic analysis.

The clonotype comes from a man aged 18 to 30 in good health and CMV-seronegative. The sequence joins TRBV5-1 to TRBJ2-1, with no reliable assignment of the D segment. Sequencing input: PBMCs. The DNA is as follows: TGCGCCAGCAGCCTGGTGGCGGCAGAGCAGTTCTTC. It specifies CASSLVAAEQFF.